This TCR beta chain was identified in a study of shared clonotypes between healthy human individuals. The study, taken as a whole, reports: The naive CD4 repertoires of several donors were compared, and approximately 5.3% of clonotypes were shared.

Healthy adults negative for HIV, lacking recent acute infections or vaccinations, served as donors. This clone was counted a single time. Its specificity is not known. Method: immunoSEQ multiplex PCR; TCRdb's copy keeps in-frame clones and lacks some. The data hold some 2.4 million clones, with 80% to 95% observed a single time. V lost 4 bases and J 0 bases, leaving 10 bases between the germline ends. Germline-derived CDR1 and CDR2 are SGHVS and FNYEAQ. CDR3 length: 14 amino acids. V is TRBV7-6 and J is TRBJ2-7; D may be TRBD2 (5 bases). This receptor was identified in a man aged 18 to 35 in good health. Some clones in this sample may be carry-over from other donors' samples. Sequencing input: naive CD4+ T cells from PBMCs. Stated subset: CD45RA+ positively selected. The CDR3 spells CASSSVRDSYEQYF. In nucleotides, the CDR3 is TGTGCCAGCAGCTCCGTACGGGACTCCTACGAGCAGTACTTC.